The sequence of this TCR beta chain was determined in a study of T cells in localized non-small cell lung cancer. Profiled with immunoSEQ multiplex PCR; TCRdb holds only in-frame clones, not every one. Of about 52,000 clones listed, about 88% are singletons. The V gene's germline CDR1 is LNHDA and CDR2 SQIVND (reference sequence). J gave up 1 base and V 8 bases, and 14 bases lay outside the gene matches. The CDR3 extends over 17 amino acids. Regarding this clone: As yet, its antigen is unknown.

Broader study findings: Tumor showed lower T cell clonality than uninvolved adjacent lung, where it was highest. A denser population of T cells in blood accompanied longer overall survival. Analysis by sequencing included only one tumor region, so heterogeneity remains possible. Out of the top 100 tumor clones, a median around 57 were seen in adjacent lung.

This chain uses TRBV19 with TRBJ2-3; 8 nucleotides match TRBD2. This sample comprised PBMCs, obtained before any cancer treatment. The clonotype comes from a female donor with stage II lung adenocarcinoma. The CDR3 spells CASSPLPRGAGTDTQYF. In DNA form, the CDR3 reads TGTGCCAGTTCCCCCCTCCCGCGGGGGGCCGGCACAGATACGCAGTATTTT.